The clone carrying this TCR beta chain was recorded once. The data were taken from a study of T cell responses to AZD1222 COVID-19 vaccine. Trimming at V came to 1 base and at J to 3 bases, leaving 5 bases not matched to a gene. Germline CDR1 reads SGHDT; CDR2 reads YYEEEE. CDR3 size: 16 residues. Measured with immunoSEQ multiplex PCR; TCRdb has only the in-frame clones, and not every one. The sample shows approximately 160,000 clones, 94% of them seen only once. This sequence originates from an adult who received the AZD1222 COVID-19 vaccine. Specimen: peripheral blood, collected 28 days after the second AZD1222 dose. V and J are TRBV5-6 and TRBJ1-5; 9 nucleotides agree with TRBD1. The DNA for the CDR3 is TGTGCCAGCAGCTTGTTTGGACAGGGGAACAATCAGCCCCAGCATTTT. Translation gives CASSLFGQGNNQPQHF.